This TCR beta chain stems from a study of T-cell reconstitution after alpha-beta-depleted transplantation in children. The CDR3 spans 14 residues. The germline CDR1 and CDR2 sequences are SGHRS and YFSETQ. The V and J ends lost 4 bases and 6 bases, in that order; junction bases with no gene match: 7. Unique molecular identifiers were used to barcode this TCRbeta library. TCRdb reanalysed the PCR reads using MiXCR and keeps one entry per CDR3 protein. The repertoire holds roughly 670,000 distinct CDR3 sequences, with 13% as singletons. This clonotype was seen many times. This TCR came from a girl aged 2 to 10 with congenital amegakaryocytic thrombocytopenia, due to receive a stem cell transplant. The sequenced sample was PBMCs, obtained before TCRalphabeta/CD19-depleted stem cell transplant. The chain joins TRBV5-1 to TRBJ2-3; 8 bases match TRBD2. CDR3 DNA: TGCGCCAGCAGCCTGGGACTAGGCGGGGATACGCAGTATTTT. Residues: CASSLGLGGDTQYF.